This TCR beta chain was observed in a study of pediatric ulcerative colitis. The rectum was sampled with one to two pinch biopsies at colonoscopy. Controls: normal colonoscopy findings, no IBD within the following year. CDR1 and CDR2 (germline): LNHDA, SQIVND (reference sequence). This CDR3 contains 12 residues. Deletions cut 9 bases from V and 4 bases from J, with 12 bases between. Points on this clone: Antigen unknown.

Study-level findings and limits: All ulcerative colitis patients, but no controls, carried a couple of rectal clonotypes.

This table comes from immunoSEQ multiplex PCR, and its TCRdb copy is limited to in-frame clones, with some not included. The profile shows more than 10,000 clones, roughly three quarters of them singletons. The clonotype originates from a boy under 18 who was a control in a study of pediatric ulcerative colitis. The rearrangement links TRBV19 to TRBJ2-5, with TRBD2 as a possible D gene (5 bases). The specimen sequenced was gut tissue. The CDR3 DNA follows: TGTGCCAGCAGACAAAGCGGAGAGACCCAGTACTTC. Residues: CASRQSGETQYF.